The 25 T cell receptor beta chains presented below share a single source sample, sequenced in a study of T cells in Graves' hyperthyroidism and ophthalmopathy. Researchers amplified the TCR beta CDR3 regions from RNA transcripts. A set of HTBI primers served as the primers for a first-round RT-PCR of the TCR CDR3. TCRdb re-called the multiplex PCR reads with MiXCR, one entry per CDR3 protein. The profile shows about 37,000 distinct CDR3 sequences, around 56% of them singletons. The sample was blood. These receptors were collected from a man aged 35-49 years with Graves' ophthalmopathy.

The V and J genes are TRBV7-2 and TRBJ2-7; TRBD2 matches 8 bases. Losses at the gene ends were 5 bases for V and 3 bases for J; bases not matched to a gene: 6. The CDR3 has 14 residues. Germline V gene lookup returns CDR1 SGHTA and CDR2 FQGNSA. CDR3 region: CASSRLARNYEQYF. The CDR3 DNA sequence: TGTGCCAGCAGCAGACTAGCGAGGAACTACGAGCAGTACTTC.

With regard to this clonotype: Sequence at one end of the junction differs from germline and may be a read error. The V and J genes are TRBV30 and TRBJ2-5; D unclear. This CDR3 spans 10 amino acids. The V gene's germline CDR1 is GTSNPN and CDR2 SVGIG (reference sequence). DNA for the CDR3: TGTGCCTGGGGTGAAGAGACCCAGTGCTTC. Translating it yields CAWGEETQCF.

This clonotype was seen repeatedly, ten times or more. The chain is built from TRBV20-1 and TRBJ1-4; 8 positions agree with TRBD1. Germline V lookup: CDR1 DFQATT, CDR2 SNEGSKA (reference sequence). The CDR3 is made up of 14 amino acids. V shed 5 bases and J 6 bases; nucleotides not matched to a gene: 8. This CDR3 is CSAHPTGEDEKLFF. The DNA for the CDR3 is TGCAGTGCTCATCCGACAGGGGAGGATGAAAAACTGTTTTTT.

This clonotype was detected ten times or more. The gene calls are TRBV9 and TRBJ1-4, with 7 nucleotides matching TRBD1. In germline, CDR1 is SGDLS, CDR2 YYNGEE. V lost 2 bases, J lost 6 bases, and 7 bases stayed unmatched. This CDR3 is 15 amino acids long. The CDR3 reads CASSVLGGRDEKLFF. CDR3 sequence (DNA): TGTGCCAGCAGCGTTTTAGGGGGCAGAGATGAAAAACTGTTTTTT.

This clonotype was observed many times. The J gene is TRBJ2-1, the V gene TRBV3-1, with TRBD1 as a possible D gene (6 bases). The CDR3 is 15 amino acids. V lost 4 bases and J 8 bases, leaving 18 bases between the germline ends. Germline-derived CDR1 and CDR2 are LGHDT and YNNKEL (reference sequence). As DNA, the CDR3 is TGTGCCAGCAGCCCTCACAGGGTAACGAAGGATGAGCAGTTCTTC. Translation: CASSPHRVTKDEQFF.

In this sample, this clonotype turned up once. Because the CDR3 is missing its conserved closing phenylalanine or tryptophan, this is likely a read error. The V and J genes are TRBV20-1 and TRBJ1-5; TRBD1 agrees at 8 bases. CDR3 length: 16 amino acids. Germline V gives CDR1 DFQATT, CDR2 SNEGSKA (reference sequence). CDR3 in DNA: TGCAGTGCCGGCGGGACAGGCCTTTATAGCAATCAGCCTCAGCATCTT. Its protein product is CSAGGTGLYSNQPQHL.

By share of the sample, this clonotype is medium-sized. The V call is TRBV29-1, the J call TRBJ1-1; D is unresolved. Trimming left V 7 bases short and J 1 base short, with 7 bases between. The CDR3 is 11 residues long. CDR1 and CDR2 (germline): SQVTM, ANQGSEA. CDR3 coding DNA: TGCAGCGGTGCCTGGAACACTGAAGCTTTCTTT. It specifies CSGAWNTEAFF. The full variable domain, completed using reference TRBV29-1 and TRBJ1-1, is SAVISQKPSRDICQRGTSLTIQCQVDSQVTMMFWYRQQPGQSLTLIATANQGSEATYESGFVIDKFPISRPNLTFSTLTVSNMSPEDSSIYLCSGAWNTEAFFGQGTRLTVV.

This clonotype was detected ten times or more. The chain employs TRBV5-1 and TRBJ1-6; D is ambiguous. V was shortened by 1 base and J by 7 bases, with 12 bases between the two germline ends. CDR1 and CDR2 (germline): SGHRS, YFSETQ. CDR3 length: 15 residues. CDR3 in amino acids: CASSLNVGTNSPLHF. CDR3 nucleotide sequence: TGCGCCAGCAGCTTGAATGTCGGCACAAATTCACCCCTCCACTTT. The full variable domain, its missing parts supplied by reference TRBV5-1 and TRBJ1-6, is KAGVTQTPRYLIKTRGQQVTLSCSPISGHRSVSWYQQTPGQGLQFLFEYFSETQRNKGNFPGRFSGRQFSNSRSEMNVSTLELGDSALYLCASSLNVGTNSPLHFGNGTRLTVT.

This clonotype has a count of ten or more. V and J are TRBV7-8 and TRBJ1-1; D is unresolved. Germline assignment: CDR1 SGHVS and CDR2 FQNEAQ. The CDR3 is 14 residues long. Trimming left V 1 base short and J 3 bases short, with 9 bases between. The CDR3 nucleotides read TGTGCCAGCAGCTTAGGGGTGTTTGACACTGAAGCTTTCTTT. Its protein product is CASSLGVFDTEAFF.

This clonotype showed up many times. CDR3 sequence: CSARDQDRIPEKLFF. The CDR3 region has the DNA TGCAGTGCTAGAGATCAGGACAGGATTCCGGAAAAACTGTTTTTT. The chain uses TRBV20-1 and TRBJ1-4; TRBD1 aligns across 7 bases. Germline lookup yields CDR1 DFQATT and CDR2 SNEGSKA (reference sequence). The CDR3 is 15 amino acids. The V gene end was trimmed by 0 bases and the J gene end by 8 bases; junction bases not matched to a gene: 9.

This clonotype showed up many times. The gene calls are TRBV20-1 and TRBJ2-5; 7 nucleotides align to TRBD2. Germline V CDR1 and CDR2: DFQATT, SNEGSKA (reference sequence). The V segment lost 3 bases and the J segment 5 bases; nucleotides outside the gene matches: 3. This CDR3 contains 12 residues. CDR3 sequence: CSASLGGETQYF. In DNA form, the CDR3 reads TGCAGTGCTAGCCTGGGAGGGGAGACCCAGTACTTC.

The sample holds many counts of this clonotype. The V gene is TRBV28, the J gene TRBJ2-2, with D tentatively TRBD1 (6 bases). Germline CDR1 and CDR2: MDHEN and SYDVKM. The CDR3 sequence is 13 residues long. The ends were cut back, 9 bases at V and 1 base at J, with 9 bases in the middle. In DNA, the CDR3 is TGTGCCAGTAAGACAGGGAACACCGGGGAGCTGTTTTTT. It yields the protein CASKTGNTGELFF.

This clonotype is medium-sized by share. The gene calls are TRBV9 and TRBJ1-3, with D maybe TRBD1 (6 bases). Germline CDR1 reads SGDLS; CDR2 reads YYNGEE. V shed 0 bases and J shed 4 bases, with 14 bases lying between them. The CDR3 sequence is 16 residues long. CDR3 in DNA: TGTGCCAGCAGCGTAGTTCCAGACAGGAGCGGAAACACCATATATTTT. Its translation: CASSVVPDRSGNTIYF.

The chain is built from TRBV5-5 and TRBJ1-4; D perhaps matches TRBD1 (6 bases). Between the trimmed V and J ends, which lost 4 bases and 6 bases, there was a span of 10 bases. From germline, CDR1 is SGHKS and CDR2 YYEKEE (reference sequence). The CDR3 is 13 amino acids. CDR3 coding DNA: TGTGCCAGCAGCGATAGGGGGGATGAAAAACTGTTTTTT. Its protein is CASSDRGDEKLFF.

V gene TRBV7-2 combines with J gene TRBJ2-7; 13 nucleotides align to TRBD2. J lost 4 bases, V lost 2 bases, and 5 bases had no gene match. Germline CDR1 reads SGHTA; CDR2 reads FQGNSA. CDR3 length: 16 amino acids. CDR3 loop: CASSLTLTSGRYEQYF. The CDR3 region has the DNA TGTGCCAGCAGCTTAACGTTGACTAGCGGGAGGTACGAGCAGTACTTC. The full variable domain, in which reference TRBV7-2 and TRBJ2-7 provide the parts outside the CDR3, is GAGVSQSPSNKVTEKGKDVELRCDPISGHTALYWYRQSLGQGLEFLIYFQGNSAPDKSGLPSDRFSAERTGGSVSTLTIQRTQQEDSAVYLCASSLTLTSGRYEQYFGPGTRLTVT.

This clonotype was recorded at least ten times. V is TRBV9 and J is TRBJ2-4; D is possibly TRBD1 (6 bases). V lost 4 bases, J lost 3 bases, and 11 bases lay in between. The CDR3 length is 14 residues. The germline CDR1 and CDR2 sequences are SGDLS and YYNGEE. In DNA, the CDR3 is TGTGCCAGCAGCAATACGGACAGCAAAAACATTCAGTACTTC. This gives the protein CASSNTDSKNIQYF.

About this clonotype: A junction boundary mismatches the germline segment, possibly from a read error. This sequence joins TRBV11-2 and TRBJ2-7; D possibly corresponds to TRBD2 (5 bases). CDR1 and CDR2 from the germline V gene are SGHAT and FQNNGV. The CDR3 extends over 17 amino acids. CDR3 sequence: CASSLERHVGREYEQYF. The CDR3 DNA reads as TGTGCTAGCAGCTTAGAGCGGCACGTAGGGCGAGAGTACGAGCAGTACTTC.

V gene TRBV7-3 combines with J gene TRBJ2-3, with D maybe TRBD1 (5 bases). Germline V gene data show CDR1 as SGHTA and CDR2 as FQGTGA. V was cut by 0 bases and J by 4 bases, with 8 bases left in between. The CDR3 contains 14 residues. The CDR3 spells CASSLTLTADTQYF. The CDR3 nucleotides read TGTGCCAGCAGCTTAACCTTGACAGCAGATACGCAGTATTTT.

This clonotype was seen at least ten times. The chain joins TRBV7-6 to TRBJ2-3, with 11 nucleotides matching TRBD2. V trimming: 5 bases; J trimming: 6 bases; junction bases outside the gene matches: 13. This CDR3 is 17 amino acids long. Germline V lookup: CDR1 SGHVS, CDR2 FNYEAQ. CDR3 sequence: CASSQSVAGGPIDTQYF. DNA for the CDR3: TGTGCCAGCAGCCAATCGGTAGCGGGAGGGCCGATTGATACGCAGTATTTT.

The genes are TRBV29-1 and TRBJ1-1; D gene unclear. The CDR3 runs to 11 residues. Trimming took 7 bases from V and 4 from J, leaving 10 bases between them. The germline CDR1 and CDR2 sequences are SQVTM and ANQGSEA. In DNA, the CDR3 is TGCAGCGGAAGGTCAGCCACTGAAGCTTTCTTT. Translated: CSGRSATEAFF.

The rearrangement joins TRBV7-9 to TRBJ2-7; no clear D. The V end was cut by 0 bases, the J end by 2 bases, with 8 bases between. Germline V gene sequence: CDR1 SEHNR, CDR2 FQNEAQ (reference sequence). The CDR3 extends over 14 amino acids. The CDR3 nucleotides are TGTGCCAGCAGCTTAGCGTATACCCCCTACGAGCAGTACTTC. This gives the protein CASSLAYTPYEQYF.

The table lists this clonotype with many counts. The rearrangement links TRBV6-5 to TRBJ1-2; 10 bases map to TRBD1. The CDR3 runs to 15 residues. V lost 7 bases, J lost 4 bases, and 9 bases stayed unmatched. CDR1 and CDR2 (germline): MNHEY, SVGAGI. The CDR3 loop reads CASKPFDRGLYGYTF. DNA for the CDR3: TGTGCCAGCAAACCTTTTGACAGGGGGCTCTATGGCTACACCTTC.

This clonotype has at least ten counts. V and J are TRBV30 and TRBJ1-1; D is possibly TRBD1 (6 bases). The V end was cut by 4 bases, the J end by 1 base, with 10 bases between. Looked up from germline, CDR1 is GTSNPN and CDR2 is SVGIG (reference sequence). CDR3 length: 13 amino acids. CDR3 residues: CAWKGGPNTEAFF. For the CDR3, the DNA is TGTGCCTGGAAAGGGGGTCCGAACACTGAAGCTTTCTTT.

This clonotype was seen repeatedly, ten times or more. The chain joins TRBV3-1 to TRBJ1-2; 9 bases match TRBD1. Germline trimming cut 2 bases from V and 8 bases from J; bases unmatched to any gene: 9. This CDR3 is 15 amino acids long. CDR1 is LGHDT and CDR2 is YNNKEL in the germline V gene (reference sequence). The CDR3 spells CASSQLGQGFNGYTF. The CDR3, as DNA: TGTGCCAGCAGCCAACTTGGACAGGGGTTCAACGGCTACACCTTC.

This clonotype came up many times. The genes are TRBV11-2 and TRBJ2-4, with D tentatively TRBD1 or TRBD2 (5 bases each). Trimming took 1 base from V and 0 from J, leaving 10 bases between them. Germline assignment: CDR1 SGHAT and CDR2 FQNNGV. This CDR3 is built from 16 residues. For the CDR3, the DNA is TGTGCCAGCAGCTTAGTTCGAGGGGTAGCCAAAAACATTCAGTACTTC. It is translated as CASSLVRGVAKNIQYF.